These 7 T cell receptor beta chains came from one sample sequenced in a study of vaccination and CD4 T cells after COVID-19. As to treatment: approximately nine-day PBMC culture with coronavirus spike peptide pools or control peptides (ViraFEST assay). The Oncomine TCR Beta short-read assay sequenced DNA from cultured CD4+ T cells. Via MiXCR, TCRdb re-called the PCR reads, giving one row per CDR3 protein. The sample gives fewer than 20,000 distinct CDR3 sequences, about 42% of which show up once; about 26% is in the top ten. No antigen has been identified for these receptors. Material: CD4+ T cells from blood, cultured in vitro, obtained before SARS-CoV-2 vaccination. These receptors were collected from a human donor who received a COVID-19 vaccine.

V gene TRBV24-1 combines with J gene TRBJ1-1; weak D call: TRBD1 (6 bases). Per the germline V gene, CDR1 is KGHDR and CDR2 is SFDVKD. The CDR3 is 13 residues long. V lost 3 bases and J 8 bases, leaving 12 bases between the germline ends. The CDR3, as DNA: TGTGCCACCAGTGATGTCGGGACATCCGAAGCTTTCTTT. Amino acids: CATSDVGTSEAFF.

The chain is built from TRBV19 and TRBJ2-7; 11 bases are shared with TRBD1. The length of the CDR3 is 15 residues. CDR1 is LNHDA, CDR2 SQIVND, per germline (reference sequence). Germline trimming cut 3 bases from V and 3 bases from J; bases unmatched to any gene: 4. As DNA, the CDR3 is TGTGCCAGTAGTATGGGGACAGGGGGAATCTACGAGCAGTACTTC. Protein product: CASSMGTGGIYEQYF.

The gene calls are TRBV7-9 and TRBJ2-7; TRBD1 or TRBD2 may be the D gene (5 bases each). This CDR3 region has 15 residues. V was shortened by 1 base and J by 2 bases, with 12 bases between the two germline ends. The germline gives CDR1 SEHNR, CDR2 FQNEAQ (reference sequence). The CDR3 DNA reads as TGTGCCAGCAGCTTAGTTCCGGGACGGACCTACGAGCAGTACTTC. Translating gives CASSLVPGRTYEQYF. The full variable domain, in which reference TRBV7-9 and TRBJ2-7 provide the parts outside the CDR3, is DTGVSQNPRHKITKRGQNVTFRCDPISEHNRLYWYRQTLGQGPEFLTYFQNEAQLEKSRLLSDRFSAERPKGSFSTLEIQRTEQGDSAMYLCASSLVPGRTYEQYFGPGTRLTVT.

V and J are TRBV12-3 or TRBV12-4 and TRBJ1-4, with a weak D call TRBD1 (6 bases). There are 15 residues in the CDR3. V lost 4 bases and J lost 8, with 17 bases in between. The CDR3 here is CASSSPQGGPEKLFF. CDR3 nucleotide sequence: TGTGCCAGCAGTTCCCCACAGGGAGGCCCCGAAAAACTGTTTTTT.

In DNA form, the CDR3 reads TGTGCCAGCAGCAAAACAGGGGGAAACACCGGGGAGCTGTTTTTT. Its translation is CASSKTGGNTGELFF. The chain employs TRBV27 and TRBJ2-2; 8 nucleotides align to TRBD1. Germline trimming cut 6 bases from V and 2 bases from J; bases unmatched to any gene: 5. The germline V gene has CDR1 MNHEY and CDR2 SMNVEV (reference sequence). This CDR3 has 15 amino acids.

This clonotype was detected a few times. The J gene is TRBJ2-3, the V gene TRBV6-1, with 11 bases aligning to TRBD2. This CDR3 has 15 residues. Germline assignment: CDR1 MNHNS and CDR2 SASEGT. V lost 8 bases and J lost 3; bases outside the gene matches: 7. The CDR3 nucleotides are TGTGCCAGCTTTTCTGCTAGCGGGGGGACAGATACGCAGTATTTT. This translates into CASFSASGGTDTQYF.

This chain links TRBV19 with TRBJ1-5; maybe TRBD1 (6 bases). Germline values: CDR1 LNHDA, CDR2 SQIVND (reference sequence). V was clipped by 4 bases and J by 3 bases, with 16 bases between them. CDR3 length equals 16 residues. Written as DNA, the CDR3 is TGTGCCAGTAGTACAGGGCCCAGGGGCCCCAATCAGCCCCAGCATTTT. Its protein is CASSTGPRGPNQPQHF.